Listed below are T cell receptor beta chains from one sample, sequenced in a study of blood T cells in healthy people across ages. TCRdb independently ran MiXCR on the 5' RACE reads; one entry per CDR3 protein. The repertoire holds fewer than 700,000 distinct CDR3 sequences, with 35% to 50% as singletons. Material: blood. Receptors were obtained from a man aged 80 or over in good health. Both conserved end residues are part of each CDR3. Fields, in order: clone size, V gene, D gene, J gene, CDR3 protein, CDR3 DNA. A D gene is named only where the DNA matches it firmly. A row's size may be missing; if present it is once, few, many or a size class.

>few|TRBV20-1|TRBD2|TRBJ2-7
CSARDASGAFGEQYF
TGCAGTGCTAGAGATGCGAGCGGGGCCTTTGGGGAGCAGTACTTC
>.|TRBV20-1|.|TRBJ2-5
CSARSSGLHYSYNEQYF
TGCAGTGCTAGATCCAGCGGCCTACACTACTCCTACAATGAGCAGTACTTC
>few|TRBV20-1|TRBD1|TRBJ2-1
CSARLDRGRHNEQFF
TGCAGTGCTAGACTCGACAGGGGGAGGCACAATGAGCAGTTCTTC
>few|TRBV4-1|.|TRBJ2-1
CASSPPGGHSYNEQFF
TGCGCCAGCAGCCCCCCCGGGGGGCACTCCTACAATGAGCAGTTCTTC
>many|TRBV7-9|.|TRBJ1-4
CASSLTKTADATNEKLFF
TGTGCCAGCAGCTTGACGAAGACAGCAGATGCAACTAATGAAAAACTGTTTTTT
>.|TRBV6-2/TRBV6-3|.|TRBJ2-6
CASSYLRSGANVLTF
TGTGCCAGCAGTTACCTGCGTTCTGGGGCCAACGTCCTGACTTTC
>once|TRBV6-5|.|TRBJ2-7
CASSSGNPYEQYF
TGTGCCAGCAGTTCTGGGAACCCCTACGAGCAGTACTTC
>.|TRBV6-2/TRBV6-3|TRBD1|TRBJ2-7
CASRDRSSLYEQYF
TGTGCCAGCAGGGACAGGTCCTCCCTCTACGAGCAGTACTTC
>.|TRBV12-3/TRBV12-4|TRBD1|TRBJ2-2
CASAIQGAIAGELFF
TGTGCCAGCGCGATACAGGGGGCAATAGCCGGGGAGCTGTTTTTT
>.|TRBV6-5|.|TRBJ2-1
CASSLRHEQFF
TGTGCCAGCAGCCTAAGGCATGAGCAGTTCTTC
>.|TRBV20-1|.|TRBJ1-1
CSARANTEAFF
TGCAGTGCTAGAGCGAACACTGAAGCTTTCTTT
>.|TRBV18|TRBD2|TRBJ2-1
CASSTRTSGIGNEQFF
TGTGCCAGCTCAACCCGGACTAGCGGGATTGGAAATGAGCAGTTCTTC
>.|TRBV5-1|.|TRBJ2-7
CASSSTGDYYEQYF
TGCGCCAGCAGCTCGACAGGGGACTACTACGAGCAGTACTTC
>.|TRBV19|.|TRBJ1-3
CASSTDQWGSGNTIYF
TGTGCCAGTAGTACAGACCAATGGGGTTCTGGAAACACCATATATTTT
>few|TRBV5-1|.|TRBJ1-2
CASSDAGVGYTF
TGCGCCAGCAGCGATGCAGGGGTTGGCTACACCTTC
>once|TRBV29-1|.|TRBJ1-1
CSVTRSMNTEAFF
TGCAGCGTTACCAGATCTATGAACACTGAAGCTTTCTTT
>.|TRBV20-1|TRBD1|TRBJ1-1
CSARRDRGRRSTEAFF
TGCAGTGCTAGAAGGGACAGGGGGCGCCGGTCTACTGAAGCTTTCTTT
>.|TRBV24-1|.|TRBJ1-2
CATRAWGRSGYTF
TGTGCCACCAGGGCTTGGGGACGAAGTGGCTACACCTTC
>few|TRBV24-1|TRBD2|TRBJ2-3
CATSDRLAESTDTQYF
TGTGCCACCAGTGATCGACTAGCGGAGTCCACAGATACGCAGTATTTT
>few|TRBV11-3|.|TRBJ2-3
CASSPPGSFDTQYF
TGTGCCAGCAGCCCGCCCGGATCGTTCGATACGCAGTATTTT
>.|TRBV20-1|TRBD1|TRBJ2-7
CSARVGGGQGYEQYF
TGCAGTGCTAGAGTGGGGGGAGGACAGGGGTACGAGCAGTACTTC
>few|TRBV27|.|TRBJ1-2
CASSLVKQAVGGYTF
TGTGCCAGCAGTTTAGTTAAGCAGGCTGTGGGAGGCTACACCTTC
>once|TRBV5-1|.|TRBJ2-1
CASSFGSLTYFF
TGCGCCAGCAGCTTTGGTAGCTTAACGTACTTCTTC
>once|TRBV2|.|TRBJ2-2
CTSRALGESGELFF
TGTACCAGCAGGGCGCTTGGGGAAAGCGGGGAGCTGTTTTTT
>.|TRBV29-1|.|TRBJ2-7
CSVEPAYEQYF
TGCAGCGTTGAACCTGCCTACGAGCAGTACTTC
>few|TRBV5-5|TRBD2|TRBJ2-2
CASSLTSDYTGELFF
TGTGCCAGCAGCTTAACTAGCGATTACACCGGGGAGCTGTTTTTT
>.|TRBV20-1|TRBD1|TRBJ2-3
CSAPGQGLIHTQYF
TGCAGTGCCCCGGGACAGGGCCTCATCCATACGCAGTATTTT
>.|TRBV20-1|.|TRBJ1-1
CSAREYVRPDTEAFF
TGCAGTGCTAGAGAATATGTCCGGCCTGACACTGAAGCTTTCTTT
>.|TRBV20-1|.|TRBJ2-1
CSARAPTRGRGYEQFF
TGCAGTGCTAGAGCCCCAACTAGGGGGAGGGGCTACGAGCAGTTCTTC
>.|TRBV4-1|TRBD1|TRBJ2-5
CASSQDGQGQETQYF
TGCGCCAGCAGCCAAGACGGACAGGGCCAAGAGACCCAGTACTTC
>.|TRBV4-1|.|TRBJ2-7
CASSQDSGAGVTYEQYF
TGCGCCAGCAGCCAAGATTCGGGGGCGGGGGTCACCTACGAGCAGTACTTC
>few|TRBV7-8|.|TRBJ1-1
CASSIETVIEAFF
TGTGCCAGCAGCATTGAGACGGTGATTGAAGCTTTCTTT
>.|TRBV7-2|.|TRBJ2-1
CASFGRDGECEQFF
TGTGCCAGCTTCGGGCGGGATGGGGAGTGTGAGCAGTTCTTC
>.|TRBV27|.|TRBJ1-2
CASRDTSNYGYTF
TGTGCCAGCAGGGACACGTCTAACTATGGCTACACCTTC
>.|TRBV14|.|TRBJ2-7
CASSSRNSGEQYF
TGTGCCAGCAGCTCCCGGAATTCGGGGGAGCAGTACTTC
>.|TRBV13|TRBD1|TRBJ2-1
CVSSTGGGNNEQFF
TGTGTCAGCTCGACAGGGGGAGGGAACAATGAGCAGTTCTTC
>few|TRBV11-2|TRBD2|TRBJ2-3
CASSLQVTTSGRTDTQYF
TGTGCCAGCAGCTTACAGGTTACGACTAGCGGCCGCACAGATACGCAGTATTTT
>.|TRBV5-1|.|TRBJ2-5
CASSLVPGGQETQYF
TGCGCCAGCAGCTTGGTTCCCGGGGGTCAAGAGACCCAGTACTTC
>.|TRBV3-1|TRBD1|TRBJ1-4
CASSRLRDRGRGGEKLFF
TGTGCCAGCAGCCGGCTAAGGGACAGGGGGCGCGGCGGCGAAAAACTGTTTTTT
>once|TRBV23-1|.|TRBJ2-2
CASKDPDYRPIDTGELFF
TGCGCCAGCAAGGATCCCGACTATCGCCCTATTGACACCGGGGAGCTGTTTTTT
>few|TRBV14|.|TRBJ2-3
CASSPTWGTLTTSDTQYF
TGTGCCAGCAGCCCAACCTGGGGAACTCTAACAACGTCAGATACGCAGTATTTT
>.|TRBV4-1|.|TRBJ2-7
CASSQDSPGVITYEQYF
TGCGCCAGCAGCCAAGATTCGCCGGGGGTAATAACCTACGAGCAGTACTTC
>.|TRBV11-3|.|TRBJ2-1
CASSVGQRGDEQFF
TGTGCCAGCAGCGTAGGTCAGAGAGGGGATGAGCAGTTCTTC
>.|TRBV6-1|TRBD2|TRBJ2-5
CASAPGAGREETQYF
TGTGCCAGCGCGCCCGGGGCGGGGAGGGAAGAGACCCAGTACTTC